Listed here are 32 T cell receptor beta chains from one sample, sequenced in a study of tumor-infiltrating lymphocytes in primary liver carcinoma. The study extracted blood RNA from unsorted whole blood and also extracted germline DNA. TCR beta cDNA was prepared out of roughly 520 ng total RNA by means of a constant-region primer. Employing slightly modified ARM-PCR, three nested multiplex PCR rounds were run, and these gave rise to the TCR beta libraries. The study ran its first two PCR rounds for around 10 cycles each, using TRBV1-TRBV30 forward primers and a C-beta reverse primer. TCRdb analysed the multiplex PCR reads with MiXCR anew, one entry per CDR3 protein. The table records 330,000 or so distinct CDR3 sequences, almost 65% of them present only once. The specimen sequenced was peripheral blood. All receptors come from a man aged 35-49 years with primary liver carcinoma and hepatitis B virus infection.

A note on this clonotype: It may be a read error: a sequence one base away is much more abundant. CDR3 sequence: CTTNEPPGDSPLHF. CDR3 nucleotide sequence: TGTACCACCAACGAGCCTCCCGGTGACTCACCCCTCCACTTT. V gene TRBV10-3 combines with J gene TRBJ1-6; D is undetermined. There are 14 residues in the CDR3. The germline CDR1 and CDR2 sequences are ENHRY and SYGVKD.

A few counts support this clonotype. A much larger clone lies a single base off, so this may be a read error. The chain links TRBV29-1 to TRBJ1-1, with 8 bases identical to TRBD1. Per germline, CDR1 SQVTM and CDR2 ANQGSEA. Trimming took 0 bases from V and 13 from J; bases not matched to a gene: 10. CDR3 length: 13 residues. The DNA for the CDR3 is TGCAGCGTTGAAGAGGGGCAGGGGGCTCGAGTTTTCTTT. Protein: CSVEEGQGARVFF.

In regard to this clonotype: With a much larger clone just one base away, this may be a read error. This chain uses TRBV10-3 with TRBJ2-5, with a weak D call TRBD2 (7 bases). Trimming stripped 3 bases from V and 5 bases from J, with 16 bases between. The CDR3 sequence is 15 residues long. CDR1 is ENHRY, CDR2 SYGVKD, per germline. In nucleotides, the CDR3 is TGTGCCATCAGTGATAGAGTGGGAGGGGGGGAGACCCAGTACTTC. Amino acids: CAISDRVGGGETQYF.

The chain couples TRBV6-5 to TRBJ1-1; no reliable D call. This CDR3 region has 16 residues. The V and J ends lost 2 bases and 3 bases respectively, with 16 bases between them. The germline V gene encodes CDR1 MNHEY and CDR2 SVGAGI. CDR3 sequence (DNA): TGTGCCAGCAGTTACGTAGACGTACCTAGGTACACTGAAGCTTTCTTT. It specifies CASSYVDVPRYTEAFF.

This chain joins TRBV11-2 and TRBJ1-6; D ambiguous. Looked up from germline, CDR1 is SGHAT and CDR2 is FQNNGV. The CDR3 length is 15 residues. V was shortened by 6 bases and J by 10 bases, with 19 bases between the two germline ends. The CDR3 protein is CASRLIGLGRSPLHF. CDR3 nucleotides: TGTGCCAGCAGACTAATCGGACTGGGCAGATCACCCCTCCACTTT.

This clonotype was found many times. The chain employs TRBV6-6 and TRBJ1-5; 7 bases match TRBD1. This CDR3 has 14 residues. J was trimmed by 4 bases and V by 8 bases; bases with no gene match: 8. CDR1 and CDR2 (germline): MNHNY, SVGAGI (reference sequence). The CDR3 bases are TGTGCCAGCGGTGGGGCAGGGGGTAATCAGCCCCAGCATTTT. Translating gives CASGGAGGNQPQHF.

In nucleotides, the CDR3 is TGTGCCAGCAGCTCCAGGACTAGGAACGAGCAGTTCTTC. Protein sequence: CASSSRTRNEQFF. The chain is built from TRBV11-2 and TRBJ2-1, with 7 bases that match TRBD2. The V segment lost 4 bases and the J segment 10 bases; nucleotides outside the gene matches: 7. The CDR3 consists of 13 residues. Germline-derived CDR1 and CDR2 are SGHAT and FQNNGV.

This chain links TRBV6-2 or TRBV6-3 with TRBJ2-1, with D perhaps assigned TRBD1 or TRBD2 (7 bases each). This CDR3 contains 15 residues. CDR1 and CDR2 (germline): MNHEY, SVGEGT. The CDR3 nucleotides are TGTATCAGTCATCCCGGACCCAGGGGGGGGAGTGAGCAGTTCTTC. This gives the protein CISHPGPRGGSEQFF.

This clonotype was observed many times. This rearrangement joins TRBV6-2 or TRBV6-3 to TRBJ1-1; 7 bases agree with TRBD1. The length of the CDR3 is 14 residues. The junction had 7 bases not matched to a gene; V was cut back by 6 bases and J by 3 bases. Germline V CDR1 and CDR2: MNHEY, SVGEGT. In DNA, the CDR3 is TGTGCCAGCAGAGCCCTACAGGGGTACACTGAAGCTTTCTTT. Translating it yields CASRALQGYTEAFF.

J is TRBJ2-3 and V is TRBV5-6; no firm D call. Germline CDR1 reads SGHDT; CDR2 reads YYEEEE. The CDR3 contains 13 residues. The ends were cut back, 0 bases at V and 6 bases at J, with 8 bases in the middle. CDR3 loop: CASSLVAADTQYF. For the CDR3, the DNA is TGTGCCAGCAGCTTGGTCGCGGCCGATACGCAGTATTTT.

This chain uses TRBV11-2 with TRBJ1-2; 11 positions agree with TRBD1. The CDR3 is 15 amino acids. The J segment lost 12 bases and the V segment lost 7 bases, leaving 16 bases of the junction unmatched. CDR1 and CDR2 (germline): SGHAT, FQNNGV. The CDR3 region is CASNASRDRGGGHTF. CDR3 in DNA: TGTGCCAGCAACGCCAGCCGGGACAGGGGGGGCGGCCACACCTTC.

Of note for this clonotype: At one of its ends the junction is not consistent with the germline gene, which may arise from a read error. The rearrangement links TRBV10-3 to TRBJ1-1; D unresolved. Germline assignment: CDR1 ENHRY and CDR2 SYGVKD. The CDR3 length is 14 residues. CDR3 residues: CGISDRYTNIEAFF. CDR3 nucleotides: TGTGGCATCAGTGACCGCTACACGAACATTGAAGCTTTCTTT.

Details on this clonotype: The CDR3 ends on some other residue instead of the conserved phenylalanine or tryptophan, so this is likely a read error. Because the CDR3's place on the DNA is in doubt, the DNA is left out and the CDR3 is given as listed by TCRdb. The chain combines TRBV6-1 with TRBJ2-7; the D segment call TRBD2 is taken from the table without a DNA check. The CDR3 has 16 amino acids, counting both end residues. The germline V gene has CDR1 MNHNS and CDR2 SASEGT. CDR3 protein: CATDELTSGTYYEQYL.

This clonotype was seen more than once but under ten times. J is TRBJ2-3 and V is TRBV28; D remains unclear. V dropped 3 bases and J dropped 9 bases, with 16 bases sitting between them. Germline CDR1 MDHEN, CDR2 SYDVKM. CDR3 length: 14 residues. CDR3 coding DNA: TGTGCCAGCAGTTTGCCGACACCCAGTGGGACGCAGTATTTT. Translation: CASSLPTPSGTQYF.

This clonotype was observed a single time. A junction boundary mismatches the germline segment, possibly from a read error. This chain uses TRBV11-2 with TRBJ2-6, with 7 positions matching TRBD1. Germline loops: CDR1 SGHAT, CDR2 FQNNGV. The CDR3 runs to 16 residues. The CDR3 here is CASSLTGKDGANILTF. The CDR3 DNA reads as TGCGCCAGCAGCTTGACAGGGAAGGATGGGGCCAACATCCTGACTTTC.

This clonotype was seen repeatedly, ten times or more. The chain recombines TRBV6-5 with TRBJ2-3; TRBD2 matches 11 bases. The V gene's germline CDR1 is MNHEY and CDR2 SVGAGI. The CDR3 runs to 15 residues. Losses at the gene ends were 5 bases for V and 2 bases for J; bases not matched to a gene: 3. CDR3 bases: TGTGCCAGCAGTCAGACTAGCGGGATCACAGATACGCAGTATTTT. This codes for CASSQTSGITDTQYF.

With respect to this clonotype: A read error is likely, as this CDR3 ends without the conserved phenylalanine or tryptophan. The DNA is left out, because the CDR3 cannot be placed on it with certainty; the CDR3 is given as TCRdb lists it. The J gene is TRBJ2-7, the V gene TRBV11-2; the listed D gene, TRBD1, was not tested against the DNA. Germline V CDR1 and CDR2: SGHAT, FQNNGV. The length of the CDR3 is 15 amino acids, counting both ends. The CDR3 loop is CASSFVAGGHYERYS.

This chain links TRBV10-3 with TRBJ2-3, with no clear D. The J call may be in error: the DNA end matches TRBJ1-5 better. Germline V gene data show CDR1 as ENHRY and CDR2 as SYGVKD. The CDR3 is 14 amino acids. In nucleotides, the CDR3 is TGTGCCATCAGTGAGTCAGCAGGCACAGATACGCAGCATTTT. Its protein is CAISESAGTDTQHF.

The chain is built from TRBV28 and TRBJ1-1; tentatively, D is TRBD1 (5 bases). The CDR3 extends over 12 amino acids. The germline V and J ends were trimmed by 5 bases and 10 bases, with 14 bases remaining between them. The V gene's germline CDR1 is MDHEN and CDR2 SYDVKM. The CDR3 nucleotides are TGTGCCAGCAGTCAGGGTTCGTCTGGAGCTTTCTTT. Translation: CASSQGSSGAFF.

The chain has TRBV2 and TRBJ2-7; D gene uncertain. CDR1 and CDR2 from the germline V gene are SNHLY and FYNNEI. The CDR3 is made up of 14 amino acids. V was cut by 4 bases and J by 0 bases, with 10 bases left in between. The CDR3 DNA follows: TGTGCCAGCAGTGCAATAGACGCCTCCTACGAGCAGTACTTC. Protein: CASSAIDASYEQYF.

A remark on this clonotype: At one end, the junction sequence differs from germline, possibly due to a read error. This chain links TRBV11-1 with TRBJ1-1; D ambiguous. This CDR3 is built from 14 residues. Germline loops: CDR1 SGHAT, CDR2 FQDESV (reference sequence). The CDR3: CASSFDKENTEAFF. The CDR3 DNA follows: TGTGCCAGCAGCTTTGACAAGGAGAACACTGAAGCCTTCTTT. The full variable domain, rest sourced from reference TRBV11-1 and TRBJ1-1, is EAEVAQSPRYKITEKSQAVAFWCDPISGHATLYWYRQILGQGPELLVQFQDESVVDDSQLPKDRFSAERLKGVDSTLKIQPAELGDSAMYLCASSFDKENTEAFFGQGTRLTVV.

Comments on this clonotype: A read error may explain this, as a much larger clone is one base away. The chain recombines TRBV30 with TRBJ1-2; no firm D call. The germline CDR1 and CDR2 sequences are GTSNPN and SVGIG (reference sequence). The CDR3 has 13 amino acids. The CDR3 protein is CALSVTPSYGYTF. The CDR3 DNA is TGTGCCTTGAGTGTAACGCCCAGCTATGGCTACACCTTC.

A note on this clonotype: It may be a read error: a sequence one base away is much more abundant. The chain carries TRBV6-2 or TRBV6-3 and TRBJ2-1; D is tentatively TRBD1 or TRBD2 (5 bases each). This CDR3 has 11 amino acids. Germline lookup yields CDR1 MNHEY and CDR2 SVGEGT. CDR3: CTSSQNGAQFF. CDR3 bases: TGTACCAGCAGTCAGAACGGGGCGCAGTTCTTC.

Notes on this clonotype: A much larger clone is a single base away; this may be a read error. This sequence joins TRBV4-3 and TRBJ2-1, with TRBD1 as a possible D gene (7 bases). The CDR3 loop spans 16 amino acids. Germline V gene sequence: CDR1 LGHNA, CDR2 YSLEER. The CDR3 sequence: CANSQGSGGTAHEQFF. DNA of the CDR3: TGCGCCAACAGCCAAGGGTCAGGGGGGACCGCCCATGAGCAGTTCTTC.

Comments on this clonotype: Compared with germline, one end of the junction differs, possibly owing to a read error. The chain uses TRBV6-5 and TRBJ1-6, with 8 bases that match TRBD1. The germline gives CDR1 MNHEY, CDR2 SVGAGI. The CDR3 loop spans 15 amino acids. CDR3 sequence (DNA): TGTGCCAGCAGGCACAGGGGGGTGAGTAATTCACCCATCCACTTT. This gives the protein CASRHRGVSNSPIHF.

As to this clonotype: One end of the junction does not line up with germline, which may come from a read error. The rearrangement links TRBV5-1 to TRBJ1-1; D possibly corresponds to TRBD1 (5 bases). The germline V gene has CDR1 SGHRS and CDR2 YFSETQ. CDR3 length equals 16 residues. CDR3 sequence (DNA): TGCGCCAGCAACTTGGAAGAATTGACGGGGACCACTGAAGCTTTCTTT. It codes for CASNLEELTGTTEAFF.

Notes on this clonotype: A read error may produce the germline difference seen at one junction end. The chain couples TRBV12-3 or TRBV12-4 to TRBJ2-1; 8 bases line up with TRBD2. The CDR3 consists of 14 residues. In nucleotides, the CDR3 is TGTGCCAGCAGTGTACCTAGCGGGTACAATGAGCAGCTCTTC. This sequence encodes CASSVPSGYNEQLF.

This clonotype was seen more than once but under ten times. Here the CDR3 DNA reads TGTGCCAGCAGTTTACTGGGAACCACCGGGGAGCTGTTTTTT. Protein sequence: CASSLLGTTGELFF. This chain connects TRBV28 to TRBJ2-2; the D is unclear. The V gene lost 2 bases and the J gene lost 4 bases, with 8 bases spanning the gap. Germline V gives CDR1 MDHEN, CDR2 SYDVKM. This CDR3 region has 14 residues.

The chain combines TRBV11-2 with TRBJ2-3; D unclear. The end of the DNA is better explained by TRBJ1-5, so the J call may be wrong. Germline assignment: CDR1 SGHAT and CDR2 FQNNGV. The CDR3 is 14 amino acids. CDR3 coding DNA: TGTGCCAGCAGCTATAGCGGGAAGGCAGATACGCAGCATTTT. It specifies CASSYSGKADTQHF.

As concerns this clonotype: Sequence at one end of the junction differs from germline and may be a read error. The chain carries TRBV11-2 and TRBJ2-5; D may be TRBD2 (6 bases). This CDR3 is 15 amino acids long. Germline loops: CDR1 SGHAT, CDR2 FQNNGV. The chain's CDR3 is CVSSLGTPGQETQYF. CDR3 DNA sequence: TGTGTCAGCAGCTTAGGGACTCCTGGGCAAGAGACCCAGTACTTC.

The J gene is TRBJ2-1, the V gene TRBV6-5; D not resolved. V was pared by 9 bases and J by 10 bases, with 19 bases between. Germline V gene data show CDR1 as MNHEY and CDR2 as SVGAGI. The CDR3 length is 13 residues. The CDR3 is CARAPVLGKEQFF. The CDR3 DNA follows: TGTGCCAGGGCTCCGGTGCTAGGAAAGGAGCAGTTCTTC.

A remark on this clonotype: One base away lies a much larger clone, so this may be a sequencing read error. This rearrangement joins TRBV6-2 or TRBV6-3 to TRBJ1-4, with D perhaps matching TRBD1 (5 bases). V lost 0 bases to trimming and J lost 7 bases, with 15 bases between them. In germline, CDR1 is MNHEY, CDR2 SVGEGT. CDR3 length: 16 amino acids. CDR3 sequence: CASSYSTADGTEKLFF. The CDR3 DNA reads TGTGCCAGCAGTTACTCGACGGCTGACGGGACTGAAAAACTGTTTTTT.